This section outlines one T cell receptor (beta chain) sequence together with its context. The antigen is unknown. Naive CD4+ cells had CD25+ Tregs removed. Semi-nested PCR with Nested Universal Primer A followed constant-region reverse priming of full-length variable regions. TCRdb re-analysed the 5' RACE reads in MiXCR, keeping a single row per CDR3 protein. This sample yields about 54,000 distinct CDR3 sequences, of which roughly 15% are seen a single time; approximately 2.5% belongs to the top ten. Findings of the study overall: Greatest tumor Treg TCR overlap was with tumor naive CD4+ cells. Tumor memory CD4+ T cell TCR gene usage clustered with blood and lymph node memory CD4+ cells and lymph node naive CD4+ cells.

The CDR3 consists of 14 residues. V shed 6 bases, J shed 2 bases, and the junction held 9 bases outside the gene matches. From germline, CDR1 is DFQATT and CDR2 SNEGSKA (reference sequence). The sample consisted of naive CD4+ T cells sorted from blood. Subset reported: naive CD4+ T cells, CD4+CD45RA+CD25-. This rearrangement joins TRBV20-1 to TRBJ1-2, with TRBD1 identical over 7 bases. This clonotype was sampled from a female donor with breast cancer. CDR3 in amino acids: CSATPLQGNYGYTF. The CDR3 bases are TGCAGTGCCACCCCCTTACAGGGGAACTATGGCTACACCTTC.